A single sample gave rise to the 25 T cell receptor beta chains below, sequenced in a study of T-cell reconstitution after alpha-beta-depleted transplantation in children. The authors prepared the TCRbeta library with unique molecular identifiers. A single record per CDR3 protein comes from TCRdb applying MiXCR to the PCR reads. The sample has a few hundred thousand distinct CDR3 sequences; approximately 41% are singletons. Sample: PBMCs, taken before TCRalphabeta/CD19-depleted stem cell transplant. All receptors come from a girl aged 2 to 10 with aplastic anemia, due to receive a stem cell transplant.

The V and J genes are TRBV20-1 and TRBJ1-6; a weak D match, TRBD1 (5 bases). CDR3 length equals 14 residues. Trimming removed 5 bases from V and 7 bases from J, with 15 bases in between. CDR1 is DFQATT and CDR2 is SNEGSKA in the germline V gene (reference sequence). CDR3 sequence reads: CSALPDTTNSPLHF. The CDR3 DNA reads TGCAGTGCTCTCCCGGACACCACGAATTCACCCCTCCACTTT.

In its sample, this clonotype was seen a few times. The gene calls are TRBV7-9 and TRBJ2-7; TRBD2 aligns across 7 bases. Unmatched junction bases numbered 10, after V lost 5 bases and J lost 3 bases. This CDR3 comprises 15 residues. Germline CDR1 and CDR2: SEHNR and FQNEAQ (reference sequence). CDR3 in amino acids: CASSLPTSEGYEQYF. Here the CDR3 DNA reads TGTGCCAGCAGCCTACCAACTAGCGAGGGCTACGAGCAGTACTTC.

The rearrangement joins TRBV5-5 to TRBJ2-1, with 7 bases aligning to TRBD2. The CDR3 contains 15 residues. Germline values: CDR1 SGHKS, CDR2 YYEKEE (reference sequence). V dropped 4 bases and J dropped 8; count of bases not matched to a gene: 12. CDR3 protein: CASSRELGTKDEQFF. CDR3 bases: TGTGCCAGCAGCCGGGAGCTAGGGACTAAGGATGAGCAGTTCTTC.

This chain connects TRBV10-3 to TRBJ2-7, with TRBD1 matching 9 bases. Germline V gene lookup returns CDR1 ENHRY and CDR2 SYGVKD. Germline trimming cut 4 bases from V and 5 bases from J; bases unmatched to any gene: 9. CDR3 length: 15 residues. CDR3: CAISGAGTGLNEQYF. DNA for the CDR3: TGTGCCATCAGTGGGGCCGGGACAGGGTTGAACGAGCAGTACTTC.

The chain is built from TRBV29-1 and TRBJ2-7, with D unclear. V dropped 3 bases and J dropped 2 bases, with 11 bases sitting between them. CDR1 is SQVTM and CDR2 is ANQGSEA in the germline V gene. The CDR3 totals 13 residues. CDR3 nucleotides: TGCAGCGTTGACCTCGGGCTCCCCTACGAGCAGTACTTC. Protein: CSVDLGLPYEQYF.

V usage is TRBV5-1 and J usage is TRBJ2-7; D possibly corresponds to TRBD2 (6 bases). This CDR3 is 14 amino acids long. The V and J ends lost 0 bases and 3 bases respectively, with 10 bases between them. CDR1 is SGHRS, CDR2 YFSETQ, per germline. CDR3 loop: CASSLGDWVYEQYF. The DNA for the CDR3 is TGCGCCAGCAGCTTGGGGGACTGGGTCTACGAGCAGTACTTC.

This clonotype has a handful of counts. This chain uses TRBV25-1 with TRBJ1-1; 9 nucleotides line up with TRBD1. Losses at the gene ends were 2 bases for V and 5 bases for J; bases not matched to a gene: 6. The CDR3 spans 15 residues. From germline, CDR1 is MGHDK and CDR2 SYGVNS. CDR3 sequence (DNA): TGTGCCAGCAGTGAACCCTACAGGGGGCGAACTGAAGCTTTCTTT. It yields the protein CASSEPYRGRTEAFF. The full variable domain, its missing parts supplied by reference TRBV25-1 and TRBJ1-1, is EADIYQTPRYLVIGTGKKITLECSQTMGHDKMYWYQQDPGMELHLIHYSYGVNSTEKGDLSSESTVSRIRTEHFPLTLESARPSHTSQYLCASSEPYRGRTEAFFGQGTRLTVV.

Comments on this clonotype: The germline gene is not matched at one end of the junction; a read error may be the cause. The chain has TRBV11-2 and TRBJ2-1; 12 bases agree with TRBD2. The CDR3 consists of 15 residues. Germline loops: CDR1 SGHAT, CDR2 FQNNGV. CDR3 nucleotide sequence: TGTGCCAGCAGACCTAGCGGGGGGGGCTACAATGCGCAGTTCTTC. Protein product: CASRPSGGGYNAQFF.

J is TRBJ2-1 and V is TRBV28; TRBD1 matches 7 bases. V dropped 10 bases and J dropped 3; count of bases not matched to a gene: 9. Germline CDR1 is MDHEN and CDR2 is SYDVKM. The CDR3 extends over 14 amino acids. The CDR3 is CAIEGAGIYNEQFF. As DNA, the CDR3 is TGTGCCATCGAGGGGGCAGGGATCTACAATGAGCAGTTCTTC.

This clonotype was counted once. This chain uses TRBV2 with TRBJ1-6; D remains unclear. This CDR3 spans 15 amino acids. The germline gives CDR1 SNHLY, CDR2 FYNNEI. The V end lost 4 bases, the J end lost 2 bases, and 9 bases lay between the germline ends. Here the CDR3 DNA reads TGTGCCAGCAGTGTGGCGGGCACCTATAATTCACCCCTCCACTTT. It yields the protein CASSVAGTYNSPLHF.

The rearrangement uses TRBV3-1 and TRBJ2-1; 10 nucleotides align to TRBD1. CDR1 and CDR2 from the germline V gene are LGHDT and YNNKEL (reference sequence). This CDR3 has 18 residues. V shed 2 bases and J 7 bases; nucleotides not matched to a gene: 14. CDR3 in amino acids: CASSQQDGRGQGMNEQFF. In DNA form, the CDR3 reads TGTGCCAGCAGCCAACAAGACGGACGGGGACAGGGGATGAATGAGCAGTTCTTC.

This clonotype was seen repeatedly, ten times or more. The rearrangement joins TRBV10-3 to TRBJ1-2; 7 bases are a match to TRBD1. The CDR3 extends over 14 amino acids. Germline values: CDR1 ENHRY, CDR2 SYGVKD. V lost 3 bases and J lost 4; bases outside the gene matches: 5. CDR3 loop: CAISDTGVGYGYTF. CDR3 DNA: TGTGCCATCAGTGATACAGGGGTAGGCTATGGCTACACCTTC.

The rearrangement links TRBV7-3 to TRBJ2-7; 16 nucleotides align to TRBD2. This CDR3 has 18 amino acids. CDR1 is SGHTA, CDR2 FQGTGA, per germline. The junction had 10 bases not matched to a gene; V was cut back by 4 bases and J by 4 bases. In nucleotides, the CDR3 is TGTGCCAGCAGCTCTAGACCCGGGACTAGCGGGGGGGCGTACGAGCAGTACTTC. Protein product: CASSSRPGTSGGAYEQYF.

This clonotype was picked up many times. The chain is built from TRBV7-6 and TRBJ1-2; D not resolved. Per the germline V gene, CDR1 is SGHVS and CDR2 is FNYEAQ. Trimming shortened V by 5 bases and J by 6 bases, and 19 bases separated the two germline ends. This CDR3 region has 15 residues. CDR3 DNA sequence: TGTGCCAGCAGCCCCAGCCCAGATACGGTCGATGGCTACACCTTC. Translated, it gives CASSPSPDTVDGYTF.

Comment on this clonotype: A read error may explain this, as a much larger clone is one base away. This chain links TRBV18 with TRBJ1-3; D gene unclear. Germline V gives CDR1 KGHSH, CDR2 LQKENI. The CDR3 runs 15 residues. The DNA for the CDR3 is TGTGCCAGCTCACTCATGACGGACTCTGGAAACACCATACATTTT. Encoded protein: CASSLMTDSGNTIHF.

This clonotype occurred many times. The V gene is TRBV20-1, the J gene TRBJ2-5; D not certain. This CDR3 comprises 13 residues. The germline V gene has CDR1 DFQATT and CDR2 SNEGSKA (reference sequence). V lost 3 bases and J 5 bases, leaving 13 bases between the germline ends. CDR3 residues: CSASTVSRETQYF. DNA of the CDR3: TGCAGTGCTAGCACCGTATCTCGGGAGACCCAGTACTTC.

The V gene is TRBV4-3, the J gene TRBJ2-7; D might be TRBD2 (6 bases). The germline gives CDR1 LGHNA, CDR2 YSLEER. Trimming stripped 0 bases from V and 6 bases from J, with 15 bases between. This CDR3 contains 15 residues. This CDR3 is CASSQDYRGFSEQYF. CDR3 in DNA: TGCGCCAGCAGCCAAGATTACCGGGGGTTCAGCGAGCAGTACTTC.

V and J are TRBV30 and TRBJ2-7; possibly TRBD1 or TRBD2 for D (6 bases each). V lost 2 bases and J lost 5, with 16 bases in between. Germline CDR1 is GTSNPN and CDR2 is SVGIG (reference sequence). The CDR3 extends over 14 amino acids. CDR3 bases: TGTGCCTGGAGTATCGACTGGGGGGCGGACGAGCAGTACTTC. As protein: CAWSIDWGADEQYF.

This clonotype was observed a handful of times. The chain combines TRBV7-2 with TRBJ1-5; D unclear. The germline V gene encodes CDR1 SGHTA and CDR2 FQGNSA. CDR3 length equals 15 residues. Between the trimmed V and J ends, which lost 5 bases and 6 bases, there was a span of 17 bases. As DNA, the CDR3 is TGTGCCAGCAGCATGCAGCCAGCCGGACCTCAGCCCCAGCATTTT. It encodes CASSMQPAGPQPQHF.

This sequence joins TRBV20-1 and TRBJ1-1, with a possible D match to TRBD1 (6 bases). V was cut by 6 bases and J by 10 bases, with 18 bases left in between. Germline values: CDR1 DFQATT, CDR2 SNEGSKA (reference sequence). CDR3 length equals 12 residues. This CDR3 is CSASDRTLVAFF. In DNA, the CDR3 is TGCAGTGCCTCTGACAGGACGCTTGTAGCTTTCTTT.

This clonotype was observed at least ten times. The chain recombines TRBV18 with TRBJ2-7, with no clear D. CDR3 length: 11 residues. Between the trimmed V and J ends, which lost 3 bases and 5 bases, there was a span of 5 bases. Per the germline V gene, CDR1 is KGHSH and CDR2 is LQKENI. CDR3 sequence reads: CASSPADEQYF. The CDR3 coding sequence is TGTGCCAGCTCACCGGCGGACGAGCAGTACTTC.

This clonotype showed up many times. The rearrangement uses TRBV6-5 and TRBJ2-7; a weak D match, TRBD1 (7 bases). The germline V and J ends were trimmed by 0 bases and 6 bases, with 21 bases remaining between them. The germline gives CDR1 MNHEY, CDR2 SVGAGI. This CDR3 spans 17 amino acids. This CDR3 is CASSYSSWAGGKIEQYF. CDR3 in DNA: TGTGCCAGCAGTTACTCGAGTTGGGCAGGGGGGAAAATCGAGCAGTACTTC.

V gene TRBV29-1 combines with J gene TRBJ2-7; 14 nucleotides agree with TRBD2. Germline loops: CDR1 SQVTM, CDR2 ANQGSEA. Trimming removed 0 bases from V and 5 bases from J; junction bases left unmatched: 12. The CDR3 runs 18 residues. The DNA for the CDR3 is TGCAGCGTTGAAGATGGGACTAGCGGGAGCAGACCGACCGACGAGCAGTACTTC. Residues: CSVEDGTSGSRPTDEQYF.

The genes are TRBV20-1 and TRBJ2-3, with unresolved D. Per germline, CDR1 DFQATT and CDR2 SNEGSKA (reference sequence). The CDR3 is made up of 11 amino acids. V lost 3 bases and J 10 bases, leaving 11 bases between the germline ends. In DNA form, the CDR3 reads TGCAGTGCTAGCCCAGAGGTTTCGCAGTATTTT. Translation gives CSASPEVSQYF.

The chain recombines TRBV29-1 with TRBJ2-5, with D perhaps given as TRBD1 or TRBD2 (5 bases each). The germline V gene has CDR1 SQVTM and CDR2 ANQGSEA. The V gene lost 5 bases and the J gene lost 5 bases, with 9 bases spanning the gap. This CDR3 spans 11 amino acids. The chain's CDR3 is CSVSWGETQYF. The DNA for the CDR3 is TGCAGCGTTAGTTGGGGGGAGACCCAGTACTTC.